The 21 T cell receptor beta chains given below trace back to one sample, sequenced in a study of cytomegalovirus exposure and HLA in healthy donors. It was with 60 Vbeta and 13 Jbeta primers that the PCR ran. Data came from immunoSEQ multiplex PCR; TCRdb stores just in-frame clones and leaves some out. The sample includes about 160,000 clones, about three quarters of them seen just once. The sequenced material came from PBMCs. These receptors originate from a woman younger than 45 in good health and CMV-seronegative.

This clone came up once. Additional DNA sequences in this sample encode the identical CDR3. The chain joins TRBV5-1 to TRBJ1-5; D call uncertain. This CDR3 is built from 14 residues. Trimming cost V 0 bases and J 2 bases, with 6 bases left between them. The germline gives CDR1 SGHRS, CDR2 YFSETQ. The CDR3 is CASSLGGGNQPQHF. The DNA of the CDR3 is TGCGCCAGCAGCTTGGGCGGGGGCAATCAGCCCCAGCATTTT.

This rearrangement joins TRBV15 to TRBJ2-7, with 9 bases identical to TRBD1. The CDR3 sequence is 14 residues long. V shed 8 bases and J 4 bases; nucleotides not matched to a gene: 9. Germline CDR1 LNHNV, CDR2 YYDKDF (reference sequence). The CDR3 DNA reads as TGTGCCACCTCCAAAGGGGGACAGGGATACGAGCAGTACTTC. Its translation: CATSKGGQGYEQYF.

This chain uses TRBV15 with TRBJ2-5, with 10 bases matching TRBD2. V lost 4 bases, J lost 2 bases, and 4 bases stayed unmatched. Germline V CDR1 and CDR2: LNHNV, YYDKDF (reference sequence). The CDR3 runs 15 residues. CDR3 in DNA: TGTGCCACCAGCACCGGACTAGCGGAACAAGAGACCCAGTACTTC. Translating it yields CATSTGLAEQETQYF.

This chain connects TRBV18 to TRBJ2-1; 7 positions agree with TRBD2. Germline CDR1 KGHSH, CDR2 LQKENI. With 4 bases clipped from V and 5 bases from J, the junction kept 8 bases outside the gene matches. The length of the CDR3 is 15 residues. CDR3 coding DNA: TGTGCCAGCTCACTCGCGGCTAGCGGCCACAATGAGCAGTTCTTC. This encodes CASSLAASGHNEQFF. The full variable domain, with the rest looked up from reference TRBV18 and TRBJ2-1, is NAGVMQNPRHLVRRRGQEARLRCSPMKGHSHVYWYRQLPEEGLKFMVYLQKENIIDESGMPKERFSAEFPKEGPSILRIQQVVRGDSAAYFCASSLAASGHNEQFFGPGTRLTVL.

The V call is TRBV7-3, the J call TRBJ2-5; 10 bases fit TRBD1. Near its end, the DNA agrees better with TRBJ2-7, so the J call may be wrong. CDR1 and CDR2 from the germline V gene are SGHTA and FQGTGA. The CDR3 is 14 residues long. The CDR3 sequence is CASSYDRGLNEQYF. The CDR3 bases are TGTGCCAGCAGCTATGACAGGGGGCTCAACGAGCAGTACTTC.

V gene TRBV20-1 combines with J gene TRBJ2-5; tentatively, D is TRBD2 (6 bases). The CDR3 sequence is 11 residues long. The V and J ends lost 6 bases and 4 bases respectively, with 9 bases between them. Germline V CDR1 and CDR2: DFQATT, SNEGSKA (reference sequence). Written as DNA, the CDR3 is TGCAGTGCACGGGAGCTAGAGACCCAGTACTTC. It is translated as CSARELETQYF.

The sample holds one count of this clone. V is TRBV5-6 and J is TRBJ1-5, with a tentative D call TRBD1 (6 bases). The CDR3 has 14 amino acids. The ends were cut back, 0 bases at V and 6 bases at J, with 10 bases in the middle. Germline CDR1 reads SGHDT; CDR2 reads YYEEEE. DNA for the CDR3: TGTGCCAGCAGCTTGGGCAGGGGTGGTCAGCCCCAGCATTTT. Encoded protein: CASSLGRGGQPQHF.

The gene calls are TRBV6-1 and TRBJ2-5, with 11 bases fitting TRBD1. This CDR3 region has 15 residues. V lost 7 bases to trimming and J lost 4 bases; unmatched junction nucleotides: 8. Looked up from germline, CDR1 is MNHNS and CDR2 is SASEGT. The CDR3 protein is CASIADRGLPETQYF. The DNA for the CDR3 is TGTGCCAGCATTGCGGACAGGGGGCTTCCAGAGACCCAGTACTTC.

This rearrangement joins TRBV27 to TRBJ2-1, with D unresolved. The CDR3 runs to 12 residues. Between the trimmed V and J ends, which lost 6 bases and 1 base, there was a span of 4 bases. Germline lookup yields CDR1 MNHEY and CDR2 SMNVEV (reference sequence). This CDR3 is CASRLSYNEQFF. Here the CDR3 DNA reads TGTGCCAGCAGGCTATCCTACAATGAGCAGTTCTTC.

The rearrangement joins TRBV28 to TRBJ1-4; D may be TRBD1 (5 bases). Germline CDR1 MDHEN, CDR2 SYDVKM. The CDR3 spans 15 residues. Deletions cut 4 bases from V and 5 bases from J, with 14 bases between. The CDR3 coding sequence is TGTGCCAGCAGTTCGCCAGGGAAGAGAAATGAAAAACTGTTTTTT. This sequence encodes CASSSPGKRNEKLFF.

V is TRBV9 and J is TRBJ1-4, with a weak D call TRBD1 (5 bases). Germline CDR1 reads SGDLS; CDR2 reads YYNGEE. Trimming left V 3 bases short and J 5 bases short, with 14 bases between. CDR3 length: 15 residues. CDR3 nucleotide sequence: TGTGCCAGCAGCGCCCAAGGACAAGGGAATGAAAAACTGTTTTTT. Translating it yields CASSAQGQGNEKLFF.

The CDR3 spells CASSSQRWSGQETQYF. DNA for the CDR3: TGTGCCAGCAGTTCGCAAAGGTGGTCAGGGCAAGAGACCCAGTACTTC. V is TRBV28 and J is TRBJ2-5; D perhaps matches TRBD1 (5 bases). This CDR3 has 16 residues. Per germline, CDR1 MDHEN and CDR2 SYDVKM. V gave up 4 bases and J gave up 2 bases, with 17 bases separating them.

The chain combines TRBV5-4 with TRBJ1-6; 10 positions match TRBD1. V trimming: 5 bases; J trimming: 7 bases; junction bases outside the gene matches: 6. Germline V gene lookup returns CDR1 SGHNT and CDR2 YYREEE (reference sequence). This CDR3 has 15 residues. The CDR3 DNA sequence: TGTGCCAGCAGTTTAGGGACAGGGGAAAATTCACCCCTCCACTTT. Its protein is CASSLGTGENSPLHF.

The J gene is TRBJ1-3, the V gene TRBV6-5; D is unresolved. Trimming took off 7 bases at V and 0 bases at J, with 10 bases between the two ends. This CDR3 is built from 14 residues. Germline V CDR1 and CDR2: MNHEY, SVGAGI. CDR3 DNA sequence: TGTGCCAGCACCGGTCGGTACTCTGGAAACACCATATATTTT. Translation gives CASTGRYSGNTIYF.

V and J are TRBV30 and TRBJ1-2; D not resolved. Germline V gene data show CDR1 as GTSNPN and CDR2 as SVGIG (reference sequence). The CDR3 spans 12 residues. V dropped 5 bases and J dropped 8 bases, with 15 bases sitting between them. This CDR3 reads CAWYLEQGGYTF. In DNA form, the CDR3 reads TGTGCCTGGTATCTGGAGCAAGGCGGCTACACCTTC.

This sequence joins TRBV29-1 and TRBJ1-1, with 7 bases fitting TRBD1. J gave up 0 bases and V 4 bases, and 8 bases lay outside the gene matches. In germline, CDR1 is SQVTM, CDR2 ANQGSEA. CDR3 size: 15 residues. CDR3 residues: CSVVGTVNMNTEAFF. The DNA for the CDR3 is TGCAGCGTTGTCGGGACAGTCAACATGAACACTGAAGCTTTCTTT.

This rearrangement joins TRBV10-3 to TRBJ1-6, with 10 bases that match TRBD1. Germline CDR1 ENHRY, CDR2 SYGVKD. J was trimmed by 7 bases and V by 10 bases; bases with no gene match: 13. This CDR3 has 16 amino acids. The CDR3: CATRGGQGIGNSPLHF. CDR3 DNA sequence: TGTGCCACCCGGGGGGGACAGGGGATTGGAAATTCACCCCTCCACTTT.

The gene calls are TRBV6-6 and TRBJ1-2, with D possibly matching TRBD1 (5 bases). CDR3 length: 14 amino acids. The germline V gene has CDR1 MNHNY and CDR2 SVGAGI (reference sequence). Trimming pared 5 bases from V and 8 bases from J, leaving 18 bases between. CDR3 DNA: TGTGCCAGCAGTCGGGACGGCGGGGTAGCAGGCTACACCTTC. Its translation: CASSRDGGVAGYTF.

This rearrangement joins TRBV5-6 to TRBJ2-7; D remains ambiguous. The germline V gene encodes CDR1 SGHDT and CDR2 YYEEEE. This CDR3 contains 12 residues. Trimming shortened V by 4 bases and J by 1 base, and 6 bases separated the two germline ends. The CDR3 DNA reads TGTGCCAGCAGCCTTAATTCCTACGAGCAGTACTTC. Protein: CASSLNSYEQYF.

As to this clone: Additional DNA sequences in this sample encode the identical CDR3. The V and J genes are TRBV6-5 and TRBJ1-5; 8 positions agree with TRBD1. The V gene's germline CDR1 is MNHEY and CDR2 SVGAGI. V was clipped by 5 bases and J by 5 bases; unmatched bases: 5. CDR3 length equals 14 residues. The CDR3 protein is CASSTGQDYQPQHF. CDR3 coding DNA: TGTGCCAGCAGTACGGGACAGGATTATCAGCCCCAGCATTTT.

CDR3 in DNA: TGTGCCAGTAGTGGCACCACGAACACTGAAGCTTTCTTT. Residues: CASSGTTNTEAFF. This chain links TRBV19 with TRBJ1-1, with unresolved D. CDR3 length: 13 amino acids. The V and J ends lost 5 bases and 1 base respectively, with 8 bases between them. Germline V gives CDR1 LNHDA, CDR2 SQIVND (reference sequence).